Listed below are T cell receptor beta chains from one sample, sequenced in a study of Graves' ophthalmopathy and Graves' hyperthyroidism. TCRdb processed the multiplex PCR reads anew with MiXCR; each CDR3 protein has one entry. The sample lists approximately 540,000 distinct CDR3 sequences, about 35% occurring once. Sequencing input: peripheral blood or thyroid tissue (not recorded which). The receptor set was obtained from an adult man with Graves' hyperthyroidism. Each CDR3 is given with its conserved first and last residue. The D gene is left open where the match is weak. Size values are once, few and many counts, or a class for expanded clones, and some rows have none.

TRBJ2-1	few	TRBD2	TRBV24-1	TGTGCCACCAGTGGAATAGCGGGAGGAGACAATGAGCAGTTCTTC	CATSGIAGGDNEQFF
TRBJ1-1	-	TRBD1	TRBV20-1	TGCAGTGCTCGGACAGGGGGCGATGAAGCTTTCTTT	CSARTGGDEAFF
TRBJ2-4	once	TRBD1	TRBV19	TGTGCCAGTAGCGGGACAGCCCAAAACATTCAGTACTTC	CASSGTAQNIQYF
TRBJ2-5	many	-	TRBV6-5	TGTGCCAGCAGTTACCCGGACAGTAAAGAGACCCAGTACTTC	CASSYPDSKETQYF
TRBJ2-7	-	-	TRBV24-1	TGTGCCACCAGTGAAAGGGGTCGTTCCTACGAGCAGTACTTC	CATSERGRSYEQYF
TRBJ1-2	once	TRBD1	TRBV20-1	TGCAGTGCTAGAGGTCATAAGGGGGCTGAGTATGGCTACACCTTC	CSARGHKGAEYGYTF
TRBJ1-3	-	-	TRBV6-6	TGTGCCAGCAGTTACTCGCAGAGGGGAAACACCATATATTTT	CASSYSQRGNTIYF
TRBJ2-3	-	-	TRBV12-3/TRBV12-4	TGTGCCAGCAGCCAAGGTCCGGGAGCCCCAGATACGCAGTATTTT	CASSQGPGAPDTQYF
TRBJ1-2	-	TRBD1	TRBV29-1	TGCAGCGTTGAAACAGGGGAAGCGAGGTTAGGCTATGGCTACACCTTC	CSVETGEARLGYGYTF
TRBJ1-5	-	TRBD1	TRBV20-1	TGCAGTGCTAGAGATGGACAGGGAGGGAGGCAGCCCCAGCATTTT	CSARDGQGGRQPQHF
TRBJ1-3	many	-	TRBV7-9	TGTGCCAGCAGCGCCTGGGACCATCCTTCTGGAAACACCATATATTTT	CASSAWDHPSGNTIYF
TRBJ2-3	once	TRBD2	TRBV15	TGTGCCACCAGCACAAATCGACTAGCGCTTAGCACAGATACGCTGTATTTT	CATSTNRLALSTDTLYF
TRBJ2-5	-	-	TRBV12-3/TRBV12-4	TGTGCCAGCTTGAAGCTGGCGGGGGCAGATACGCAGTACTTC	CASLKLAGADTQYF
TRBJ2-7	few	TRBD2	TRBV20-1	TGCAGTGCCGGGACTAGCGGGAAAAAAAGGGACTACGAGCAGTACTTC	CSAGTSGKKRDYEQYF
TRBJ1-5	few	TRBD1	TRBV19	TGTGCCAGTAGTCCACTAAGGACAGGGCTACCTAATCAGCCCCAGCATTTT	CASSPLRTGLPNQPQHF
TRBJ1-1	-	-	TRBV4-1	TGCGCCAGCAAGGCGGGGGTGGACGAAGGAGCTTTCTTT	CASKAGVDEGAFF
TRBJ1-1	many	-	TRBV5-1	TGCGCCAGCAGCTTTAACGGGGCTGAAGCTTTCTTT	CASSFNGAEAFF
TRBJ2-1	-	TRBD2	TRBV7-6	TGTGCCAGCAGCTTAGAGACTAGCACTGAGCAGTTCTTC	CASSLETSTEQFF
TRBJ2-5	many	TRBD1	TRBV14	TGTGCCAGCAGCGCTGACAGGGAAGAGACCCAGTACTTC	CASSADREETQYF
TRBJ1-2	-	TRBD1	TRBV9	TGTGCCAGCAGCGCTAGACAGGGGGCAGATGGCTACACCTTC	CASSARQGADGYTF
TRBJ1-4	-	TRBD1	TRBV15	TGTGCCACCAGCAGCCCCCGTTCGGACAGGGAAAAACTGTTTTTT	CATSSPRSDREKLFF
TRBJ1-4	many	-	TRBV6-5	TGTGCCAGCAGTTACGCCCACCAGACAGTGCCAAAACTGTTTTTT	CASSYAHQTVPKLFF
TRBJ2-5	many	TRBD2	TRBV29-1	TGCAGCGCACCAGGACTAGCAGATTTACAAGAGACCCAGTACTTC	CSAPGLADLQETQYF
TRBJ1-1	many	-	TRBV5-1	TGCGCCAGCAGCTTGGCCGGAATTACGAACACTGAAGCTTTCTTT	CASSLAGITNTEAFF
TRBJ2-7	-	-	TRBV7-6	TGTGCCAGCAGCTTAGAATCCTCCAATGAGCAGTACTTC	CASSLESSNEQYF
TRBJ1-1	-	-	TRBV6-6	TGTGCCAGCAGTTACCCAGCGGACCTGCACGGGGCTTTCTTT	CASSYPADLHGAFF
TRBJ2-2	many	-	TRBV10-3	TGTGCCATCAGTGTCGGGACAACGAACACCGGGGAGCTGTTTTTT	CAISVGTTNTGELFF
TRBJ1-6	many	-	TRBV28	TGTGCCAGCAGTTTCGCGGGGAGGCGTTCACCCCTCCACTTT	CASSFAGRRSPLHF
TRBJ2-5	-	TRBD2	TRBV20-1	TGCAGTGCTAGGGGGACTAGCGGGAGGGAGACCCAGTACTTC	CSARGTSGRETQYF
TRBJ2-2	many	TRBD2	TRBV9	TGTGCCAGCAGCGTTACAATAGCGGGGGCCCTTTCCGGGGAGCTGTTTTTT	CASSVTIAGALSGELFF
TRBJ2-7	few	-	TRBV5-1	TGCGCCAGCAGCTTTACGGGGGTGAACTCCTACGAGCAGTACTTC	CASSFTGVNSYEQYF
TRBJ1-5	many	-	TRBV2	TGTGCCAGCAGTGATCCTTTAGCCGGGTATAGCAATCAGCCCCAGCATTTT	CASSDPLAGYSNQPQHF
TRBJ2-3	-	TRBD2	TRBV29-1	TGCAGCGTTACCGGGTCCGCGGGGGCAGATACGCAGTATTTT	CSVTGSAGADTQYF
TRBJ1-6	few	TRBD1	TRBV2	TGTGCCAGCAGTGGGGACAGGGAAAATTCACCCCTCCACTTT	CASSGDRENSPLHF
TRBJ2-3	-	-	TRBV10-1	TGCGCCAGCAGTGAGTCGTTGAGGCCGTACACAGATACGCAGTATTTT	CASSESLRPYTDTQYF
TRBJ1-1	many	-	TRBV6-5	TGTGCCAGCGGTTGGGGGGATGCTTTCTTT	CASGWGDAFF
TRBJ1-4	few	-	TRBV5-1	TGCGCCAGCAGCCCGGGACGGACAACTAATGAAAAACTGTTTTTT	CASSPGRTTNEKLFF
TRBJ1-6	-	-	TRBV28	TGTGCCAGCAGTCAGGGAGGCGTAAATTCACCCCTCCACTTT	CASSQGGVNSPLHF
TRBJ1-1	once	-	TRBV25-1	TGTGCCAGCAGTGAACGGGGGTGGGGCACTGAAGCTTTCTTT	CASSERGWGTEAFF
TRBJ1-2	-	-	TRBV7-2	TGTGCCAGCACCCGGCGGGCAGGGGTCAGCTACACCTTC	CASTRRAGVSYTF
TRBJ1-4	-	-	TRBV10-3	TGTGCCAGCAGTTACGAGGGGGTTGGTGAAAAACTGTTTTTT	CASSYEGVGEKLFF
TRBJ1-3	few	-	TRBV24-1	TGTGCCACCAGTGATCCCCGCGGACCCGGAAACACCATATATTTT	CATSDPRGPGNTIYF
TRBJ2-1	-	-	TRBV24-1	TGTGCCACCAGTGATTCAGAGGAGCAGCTCTTC	CATSDSEEQLF
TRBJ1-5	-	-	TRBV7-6	TGTGCCAGCAGCTTCGATGGGCACCTCAATCAGCCCCAGCATTTT	CASSFDGHLNQPQHF
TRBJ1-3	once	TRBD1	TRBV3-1	TGTGCCAGCAGCCAGGATCCAGGGGGAATCTCTGGAAACACCATATATTTT	CASSQDPGGISGNTIYF
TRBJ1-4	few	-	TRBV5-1	TGCGCCAGCAGCTTGTTTGGTCGGAATGAAAAACTGTTTTTT	CASSLFGRNEKLFF
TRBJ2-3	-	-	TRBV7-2	TGTGCCAGCAGCTCCGGAGGGGGGAGCACAGATACGCAGTATTTT	CASSSGGGSTDTQYF
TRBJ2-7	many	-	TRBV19	TGTGCCAGTAGTAGCGACAGCACCGGCTACGAGCAGTACTTC	CASSSDSTGYEQYF
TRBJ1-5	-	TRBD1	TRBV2	TGTGCCAGCAGTGAAGGCCCGCCCGGGACAGGATATCAGCCCCAGCATTTT	CASSEGPPGTGYQPQHF
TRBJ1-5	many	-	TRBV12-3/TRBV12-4	TGTGCCAGCAGTTTAGCGCCGGGGGGGCCCCAGCATTTT	CASSLAPGGPQHF
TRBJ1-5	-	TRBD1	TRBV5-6	TGTGCCAGCAGGGAGACCGACAGGGGGGGGGTTAGCAATCAGCCCCAGCATTTT	CASRETDRGGVSNQPQHF
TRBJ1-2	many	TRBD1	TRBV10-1	TGCGCCAGCAGTTCACAGGGGAGCTATGGCTACACCTTC	CASSSQGSYGYTF